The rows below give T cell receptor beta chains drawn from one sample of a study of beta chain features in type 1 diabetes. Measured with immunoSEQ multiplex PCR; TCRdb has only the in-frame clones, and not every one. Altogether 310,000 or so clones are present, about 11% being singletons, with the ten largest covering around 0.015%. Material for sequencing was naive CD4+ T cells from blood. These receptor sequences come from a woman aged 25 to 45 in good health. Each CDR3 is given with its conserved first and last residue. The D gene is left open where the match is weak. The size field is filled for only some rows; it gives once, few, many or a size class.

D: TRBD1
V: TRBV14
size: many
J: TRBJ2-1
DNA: TGTGCCAGCACCAGGGGACAGGAAAATATTCCGTTCTTC
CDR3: CASTRGQENIPFF

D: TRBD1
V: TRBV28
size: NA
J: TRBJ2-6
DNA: TGTGCCAGCAGTTTAGACAGGGGGCTTGGGGCCAACGTCCTGACTTTC
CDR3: CASSLDRGLGANVLTF

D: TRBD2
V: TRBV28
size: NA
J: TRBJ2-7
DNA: TGTGCCAGCACCGTAGCGGGAGAGGTCTACGAGCAGTACTTC
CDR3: CASTVAGEVYEQYF

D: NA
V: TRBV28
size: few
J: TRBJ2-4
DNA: TGTGCCAGCAGCCCGAGTGGGGGGAAAAACATTCAGTACTTC
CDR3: CASSPSGGKNIQYF

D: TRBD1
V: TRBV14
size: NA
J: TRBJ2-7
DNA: TGTGCCAGCAGCCGTCCGGGACAGGGGGCCTACGAGCAGTACTTC
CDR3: CASSRPGQGAYEQYF

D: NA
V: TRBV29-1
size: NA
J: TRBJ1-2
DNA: TGCAGCGTTGCACAGGGTTCTGGGTATGGCTACACCTTC
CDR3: CSVAQGSGYGYTF

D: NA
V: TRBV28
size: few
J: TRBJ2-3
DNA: TGTGCCAGCAGTTCAATAGCGGGCACAGATACGCAGTATTTT
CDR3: CASSSIAGTDTQYF

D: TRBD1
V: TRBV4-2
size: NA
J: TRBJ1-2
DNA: TGTGCCAGCAGCAATCCAGGACAGGGACACTATGGCTACACCTTC
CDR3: CASSNPGQGHYGYTF

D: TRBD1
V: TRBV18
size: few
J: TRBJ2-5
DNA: TGTGCCAGCTCACCGGGACAGGGGACAAAGACCCAGTACTTC
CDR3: CASSPGQGTKTQYF

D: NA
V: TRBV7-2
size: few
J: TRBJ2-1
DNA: TGTGCCAGCAGCTTAGATCCCGGACAGTACAATGAGCAGTTCTTC
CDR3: CASSLDPGQYNEQFF

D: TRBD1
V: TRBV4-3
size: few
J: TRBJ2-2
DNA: TGCGCCAGCAGCCAAGGACCGGGACAGGGGAACACCGGGGAGCTGTTTTTT
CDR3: CASSQGPGQGNTGELFF

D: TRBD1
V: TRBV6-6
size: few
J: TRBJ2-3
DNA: TGTGCCAGCAGTGGCAGGGGGTCTGGGACAGATACGCAGTATTTT
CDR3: CASSGRGSGTDTQYF

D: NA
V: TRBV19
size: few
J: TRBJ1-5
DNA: TGTGCCAGTAGTCTCCGGCCTAGGGGAAGCAATCAGCCCCAGCATTTT
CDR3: CASSLRPRGSNQPQHF

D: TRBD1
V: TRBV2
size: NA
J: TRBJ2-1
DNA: TGTGCCAGCAGCAACCGACCACAGGGGACCAATGAGCAGTTCTTC
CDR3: CASSNRPQGTNEQFF

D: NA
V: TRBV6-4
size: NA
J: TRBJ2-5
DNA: TGTGCCAGCAGTGACTCGATTTGGGGCCGCCAGTACTTC
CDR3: CASSDSIWGRQYF

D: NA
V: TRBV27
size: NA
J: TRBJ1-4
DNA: TGTGCCAGCAGATATTCAACTAATGAAAAACTGTTTTTT
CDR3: CASRYSTNEKLFF

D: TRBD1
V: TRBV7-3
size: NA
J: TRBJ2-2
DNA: TGTGCCAGCAGCTCCGAGGACAGGACGAACACCGGGGAGCTGTTTTTT
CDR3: CASSSEDRTNTGELFF

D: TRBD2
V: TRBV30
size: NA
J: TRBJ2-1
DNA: TGTGCCTGCTTACTAGCGGGGCTATCCTACAATGAGCAGTTCTTC
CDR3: CACLLAGLSYNEQFF